The clone carrying this T cell receptor (beta chain) was counted only a few times. What it binds is unknown. This sample stems from a study of beta chain features in type 1 diabetes. Whole-study findings and limits: VDJ junctions from patients with type 1 diabetes contained fewer insertions and more deletions. Among all four CD4+ subsets, Type 1 diabetes patients had TCRB CDR3s that were moderately but significantly shorter.

Germline CDR1 and CDR2: MNHEY and SMNVEV (reference sequence). V was cut by 3 bases and J by 5 bases, with 13 bases left in between. The CDR3 runs 14 residues. CD4+ cells of the naive, central memory, regulatory and stem cell-like memory types were sorted via CD45RO/CCR7/CD25/CD127/CD95/CD27. Every isolated RNA sample was fully reverse transcribed, so sequencing captured expressed TCRB transcripts. The table came from immunoSEQ multiplex PCR; TCRdb's copy has only in-frame clones and leaves some out. The sample includes roughly 300,000 clones, roughly a tenth of them seen just once. The clonotype was recovered from a man aged 25 to 45 with type 1 diabetes. The rearrangement joins TRBV27 to TRBJ1-1; perhaps TRBD1 as D (5 bases). The specimen was central memory CD4+ T cells from blood. The DNA for the CDR3 is TGTGCCAGCAGTTTTGGTCAGGGTTGGACTGAAGCTTTCTTT. Residues: CASSFGQGWTEAFF.